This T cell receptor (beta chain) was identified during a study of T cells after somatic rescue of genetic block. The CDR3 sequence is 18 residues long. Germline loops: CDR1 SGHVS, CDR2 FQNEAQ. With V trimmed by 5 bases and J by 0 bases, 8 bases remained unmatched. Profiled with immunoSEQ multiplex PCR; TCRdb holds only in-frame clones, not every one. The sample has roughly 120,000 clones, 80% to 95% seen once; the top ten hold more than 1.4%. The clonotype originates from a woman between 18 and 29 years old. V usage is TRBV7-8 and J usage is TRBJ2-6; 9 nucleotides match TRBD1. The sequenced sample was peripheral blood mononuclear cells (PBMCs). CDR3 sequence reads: CASSLGTGPSSGANVLTF. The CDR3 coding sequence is TGTGCCAGCAGCCTAGGGACAGGGCCAAGCTCTGGGGCCAACGTCCTGACTTTC. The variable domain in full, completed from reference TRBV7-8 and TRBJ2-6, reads GAGVSQSPRYKVAKRGQDVALRCDPISGHVSLFWYQQALGQGPEFLTYFQNEAQLDKSGLPSDRFFAERPEGSVSTLKIQRTQQEDSAVYLCASSLGTGPSSGANVLTFGAGSRLTVL.